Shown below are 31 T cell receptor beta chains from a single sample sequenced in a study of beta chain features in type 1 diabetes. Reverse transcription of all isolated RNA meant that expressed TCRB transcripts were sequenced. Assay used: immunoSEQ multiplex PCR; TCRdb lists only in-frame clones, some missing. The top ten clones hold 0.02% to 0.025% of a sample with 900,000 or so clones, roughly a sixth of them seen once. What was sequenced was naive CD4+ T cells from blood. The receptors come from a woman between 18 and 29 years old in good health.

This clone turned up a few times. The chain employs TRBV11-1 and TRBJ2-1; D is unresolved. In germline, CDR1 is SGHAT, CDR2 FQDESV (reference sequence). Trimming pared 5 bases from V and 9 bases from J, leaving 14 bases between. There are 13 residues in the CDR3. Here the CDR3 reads CASSRLYRGEQFF. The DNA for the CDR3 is TGTGCCAGCAGCCGGCTCTACCGAGGTGAGCAGTTCTTC.

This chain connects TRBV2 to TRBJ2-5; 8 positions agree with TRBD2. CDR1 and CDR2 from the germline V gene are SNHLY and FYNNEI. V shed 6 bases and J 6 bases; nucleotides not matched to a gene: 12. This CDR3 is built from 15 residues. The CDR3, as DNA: TGTGCCAGCAGCAGAGCGGGAGTTAGAAGCCAGACCCAGTACTTC. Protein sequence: CASSRAGVRSQTQYF.

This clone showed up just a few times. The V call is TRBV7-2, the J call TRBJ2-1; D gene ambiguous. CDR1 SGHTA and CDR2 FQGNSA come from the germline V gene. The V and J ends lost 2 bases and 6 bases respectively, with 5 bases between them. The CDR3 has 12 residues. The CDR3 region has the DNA TGTGCCAGCAGCTTAACTCTCAATGAGCAGTTCTTC. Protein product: CASSLTLNEQFF.

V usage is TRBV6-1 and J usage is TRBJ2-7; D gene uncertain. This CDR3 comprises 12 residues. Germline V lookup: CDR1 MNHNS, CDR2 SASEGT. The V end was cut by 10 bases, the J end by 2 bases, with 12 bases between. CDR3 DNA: TGTGCCACCTCCCAAACACCCTACGAGCAGTACTTC. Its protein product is CATSQTPYEQYF.

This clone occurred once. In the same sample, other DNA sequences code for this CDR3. CDR3 region: CSAGGSTEAFF. DNA of the CDR3: TGCAGTGCTGGGGGTTCCACTGAAGCTTTCTTT. J is TRBJ1-1 and V is TRBV20-1; the D gene is possibly TRBD1 (5 bases). This CDR3 region has 11 residues. V was cut by 5 bases and J by 4 bases, with 8 bases left in between. Germline CDR1 is DFQATT and CDR2 is SNEGSKA (reference sequence).

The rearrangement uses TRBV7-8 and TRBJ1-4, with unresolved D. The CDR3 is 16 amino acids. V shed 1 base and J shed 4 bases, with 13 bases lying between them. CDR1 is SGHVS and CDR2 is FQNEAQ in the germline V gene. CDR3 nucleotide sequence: TGTGCCAGCAGCTTAGGAGACACCAATAATAATGAAAAACTGTTTTTT. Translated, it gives CASSLGDTNNNEKLFF.

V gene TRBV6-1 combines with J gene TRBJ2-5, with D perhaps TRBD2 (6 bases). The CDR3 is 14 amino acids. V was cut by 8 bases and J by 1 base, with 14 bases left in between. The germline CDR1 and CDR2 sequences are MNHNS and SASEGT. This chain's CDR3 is CASVVGLLQETQYF. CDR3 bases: TGTGCCAGCGTAGTCGGACTACTCCAAGAGACCCAGTACTTC.

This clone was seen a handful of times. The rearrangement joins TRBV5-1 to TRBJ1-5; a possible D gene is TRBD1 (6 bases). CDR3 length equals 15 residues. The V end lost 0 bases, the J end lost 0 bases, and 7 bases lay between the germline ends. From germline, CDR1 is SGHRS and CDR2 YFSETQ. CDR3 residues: CASSLGTDSNQPQHF. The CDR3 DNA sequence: TGCGCCAGCAGCTTGGGGACAGATAGCAATCAGCCCCAGCATTTT. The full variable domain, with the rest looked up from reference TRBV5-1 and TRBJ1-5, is KAGVTQTPRYLIKTRGQQVTLSCSPISGHRSVSWYQQTPGQGLQFLFEYFSETQRNKGNFPGRFSGRQFSNSRSEMNVSTLELGDSALYLCASSLGTDSNQPQHFGDGTRLSIL.

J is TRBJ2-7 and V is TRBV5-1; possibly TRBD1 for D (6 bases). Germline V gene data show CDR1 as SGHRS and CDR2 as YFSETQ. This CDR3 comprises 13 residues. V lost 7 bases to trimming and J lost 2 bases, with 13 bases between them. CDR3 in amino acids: CASGQTGTYEQYF. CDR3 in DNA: TGCGCCAGCGGTCAGACAGGTACCTACGAGCAGTACTTC. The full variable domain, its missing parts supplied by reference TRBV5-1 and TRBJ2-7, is KAGVTQTPRYLIKTRGQQVTLSCSPISGHRSVSWYQQTPGQGLQFLFEYFSETQRNKGNFPGRFSGRQFSNSRSEMNVSTLELGDSALYLCASGQTGTYEQYFGPGTRLTVT.

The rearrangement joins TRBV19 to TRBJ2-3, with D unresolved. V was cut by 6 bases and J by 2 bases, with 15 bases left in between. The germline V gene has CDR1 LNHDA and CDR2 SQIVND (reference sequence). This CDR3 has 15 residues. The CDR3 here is CASSPTPFSTDTQYF. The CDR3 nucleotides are TGTGCCAGTAGCCCGACTCCTTTCTCCACAGATACGCAGTATTTT.

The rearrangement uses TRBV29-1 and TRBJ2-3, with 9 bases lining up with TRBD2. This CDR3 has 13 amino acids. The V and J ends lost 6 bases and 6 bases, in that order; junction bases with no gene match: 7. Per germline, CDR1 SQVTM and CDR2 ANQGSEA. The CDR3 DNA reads TGCAGCGTGGTAGCGGGAGTCTCGGATACGCAGTATTTT. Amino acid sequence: CSVVAGVSDTQYF.

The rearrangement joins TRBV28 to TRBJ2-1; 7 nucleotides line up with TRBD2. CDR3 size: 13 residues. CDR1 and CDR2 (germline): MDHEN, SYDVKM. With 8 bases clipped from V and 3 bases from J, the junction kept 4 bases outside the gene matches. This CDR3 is CASGTTYYNEQFF. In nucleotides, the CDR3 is TGTGCCAGCGGGACTACTTACTACAATGAGCAGTTCTTC. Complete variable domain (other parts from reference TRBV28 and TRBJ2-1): DVKVTQSSRYLVKRTGEKVFLECVQDMDHENMFWYRQDPGLGLRLIYFSYDVKMKEKGDIPEGYSVSREKKERFSLILESASTNQTSMYLCASGTTYYNEQFFGPGTRLTVL.

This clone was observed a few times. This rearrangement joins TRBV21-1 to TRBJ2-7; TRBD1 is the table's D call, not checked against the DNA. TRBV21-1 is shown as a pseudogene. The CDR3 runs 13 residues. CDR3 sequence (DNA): TGTGCCAACACACAGGGTGTAGAGTACGAGCAGTACTTC. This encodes CANTQGVEYEQYF.

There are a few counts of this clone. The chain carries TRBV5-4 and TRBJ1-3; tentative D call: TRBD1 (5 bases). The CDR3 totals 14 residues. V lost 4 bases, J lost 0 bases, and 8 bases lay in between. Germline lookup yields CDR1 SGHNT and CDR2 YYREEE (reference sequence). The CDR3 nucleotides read TGTGCCAGCAGCAATACAGGCTCTGGAAACACCATATATTTT. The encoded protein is CASSNTGSGNTIYF.

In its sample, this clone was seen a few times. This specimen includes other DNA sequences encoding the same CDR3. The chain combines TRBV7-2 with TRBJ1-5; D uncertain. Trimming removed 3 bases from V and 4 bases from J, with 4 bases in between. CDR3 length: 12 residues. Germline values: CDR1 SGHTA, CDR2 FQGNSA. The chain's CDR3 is CASSFLNQPQHF. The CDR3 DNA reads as TGTGCCAGCAGCTTCCTAAATCAGCCCCAGCATTTT.

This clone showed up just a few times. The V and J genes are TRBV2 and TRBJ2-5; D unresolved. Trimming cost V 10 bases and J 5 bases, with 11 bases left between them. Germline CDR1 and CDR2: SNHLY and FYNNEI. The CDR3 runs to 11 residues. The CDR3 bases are TGTGCCATGGGCAGAGCGGAGACCCAGTACTTC. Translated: CAMGRAETQYF.

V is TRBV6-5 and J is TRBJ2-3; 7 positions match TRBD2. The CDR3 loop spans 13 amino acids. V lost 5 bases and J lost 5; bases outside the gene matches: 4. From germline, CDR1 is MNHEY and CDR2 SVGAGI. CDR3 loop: CASSEVAGDTQYF. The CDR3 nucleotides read TGTGCCAGCAGTGAGGTAGCGGGAGATACGCAGTATTTT.

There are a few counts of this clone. The CDR3: CASSLAVDNSGNTIYF. DNA for the CDR3: TGTGCCAGCAGCTTGGCCGTGGACAACTCTGGAAACACCATATATTTT. The chain employs TRBV5-6 and TRBJ1-3; tentative D call: TRBD1 (5 bases). Germline V gene data show CDR1 as SGHDT and CDR2 as YYEEEE. Trimming left V 0 bases short and J 0 bases short, with 10 bases between. The length of the CDR3 is 16 residues.

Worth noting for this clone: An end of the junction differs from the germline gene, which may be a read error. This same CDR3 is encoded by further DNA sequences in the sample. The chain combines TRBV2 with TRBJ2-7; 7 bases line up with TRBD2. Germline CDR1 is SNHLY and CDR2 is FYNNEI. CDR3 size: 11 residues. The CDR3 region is CASSESRLAVF. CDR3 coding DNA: TGTGCCAGCAGCGAATCTCGGCTAGCGGTGTTC.

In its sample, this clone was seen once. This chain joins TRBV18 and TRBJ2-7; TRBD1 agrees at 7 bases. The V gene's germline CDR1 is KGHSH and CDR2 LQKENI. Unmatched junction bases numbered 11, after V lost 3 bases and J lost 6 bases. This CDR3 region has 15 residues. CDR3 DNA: TGTGCCAGCTCACCCGCCGGGACAGTATTGGCCGAGCAGTACTTC. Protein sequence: CASSPAGTVLAEQYF.

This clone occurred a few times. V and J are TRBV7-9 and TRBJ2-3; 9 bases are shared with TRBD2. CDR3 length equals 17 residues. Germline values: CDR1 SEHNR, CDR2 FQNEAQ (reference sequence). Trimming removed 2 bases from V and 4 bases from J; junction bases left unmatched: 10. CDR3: CASSLFVGGRAPDTQYF. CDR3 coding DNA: TGTGCCAGCAGCTTATTTGTTGGCGGGAGGGCCCCAGATACGCAGTATTTT. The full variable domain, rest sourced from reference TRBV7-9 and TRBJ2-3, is DTGVSQNPRHKITKRGQNVTFRCDPISEHNRLYWYRQTLGQGPEFLTYFQNEAQLEKSRLLSDRFSAERPKGSFSTLEIQRTEQGDSAMYLCASSLFVGGRAPDTQYFGPGTRLTVL.

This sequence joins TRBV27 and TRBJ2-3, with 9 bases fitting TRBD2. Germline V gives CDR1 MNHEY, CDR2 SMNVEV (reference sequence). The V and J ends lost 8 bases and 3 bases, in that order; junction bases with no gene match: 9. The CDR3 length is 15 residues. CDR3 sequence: CASVDRLAATDTQYF. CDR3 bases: TGTGCCAGCGTCGACCGACTAGCGGCTACAGATACGCAGTATTTT.

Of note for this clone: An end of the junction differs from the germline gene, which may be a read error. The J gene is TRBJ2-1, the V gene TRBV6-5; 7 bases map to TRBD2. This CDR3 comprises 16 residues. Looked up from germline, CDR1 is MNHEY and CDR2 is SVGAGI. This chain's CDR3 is CASSYSTGGSRREQLF. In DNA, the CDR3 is TGTGCCAGCAGTTACTCGACTGGCGGGAGCAGGCGGGAGCAGCTCTTC.

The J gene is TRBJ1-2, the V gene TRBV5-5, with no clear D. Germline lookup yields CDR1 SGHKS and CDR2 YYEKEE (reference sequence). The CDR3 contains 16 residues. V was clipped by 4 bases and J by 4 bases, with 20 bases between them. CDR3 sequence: CASSQDLGRPPYGYTF. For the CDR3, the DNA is TGTGCCAGCAGCCAAGATTTGGGCCGTCCCCCCTATGGCTACACCTTC. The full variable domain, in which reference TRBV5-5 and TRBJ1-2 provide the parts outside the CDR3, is DAGVTQSPTHLIKTRGQQVTLRCSPISGHKSVSWYQQVLGQGPQFIFQYYEKEERGRGNFPDRFSARQFPNYSSELNVNALLLGDSALYLCASSQDLGRPPYGYTFGSGTRLTVV.

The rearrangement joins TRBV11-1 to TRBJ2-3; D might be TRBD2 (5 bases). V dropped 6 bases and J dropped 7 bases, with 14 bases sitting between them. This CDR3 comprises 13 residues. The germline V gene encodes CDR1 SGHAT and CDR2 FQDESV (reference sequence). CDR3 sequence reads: CASRVHGGNTQYF. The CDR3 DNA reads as TGTGCCAGCAGAGTCCACGGAGGTAATACGCAGTATTTT.

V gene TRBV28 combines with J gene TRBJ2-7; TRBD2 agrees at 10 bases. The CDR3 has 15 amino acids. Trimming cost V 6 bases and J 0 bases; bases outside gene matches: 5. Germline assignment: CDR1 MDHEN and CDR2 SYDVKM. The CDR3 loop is CASRLAGGVSYEQYF. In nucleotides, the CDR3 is TGTGCCAGCAGATTAGCGGGAGGTGTCTCCTACGAGCAGTACTTC.

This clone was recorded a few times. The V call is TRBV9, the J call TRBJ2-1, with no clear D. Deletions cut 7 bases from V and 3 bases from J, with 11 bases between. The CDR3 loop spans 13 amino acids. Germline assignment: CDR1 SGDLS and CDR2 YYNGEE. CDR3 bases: TGTGCCAGCTCTAGAGCGAACTACAATGAGCAGTTCTTC. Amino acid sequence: CASSRANYNEQFF.

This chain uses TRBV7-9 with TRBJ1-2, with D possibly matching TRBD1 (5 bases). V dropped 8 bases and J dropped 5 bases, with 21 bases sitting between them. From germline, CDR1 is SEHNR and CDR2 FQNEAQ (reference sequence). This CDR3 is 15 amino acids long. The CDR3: CASGRSPGRRYGYTF. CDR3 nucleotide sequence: TGTGCCAGCGGCAGGTCCCCGGGACGGAGATATGGCTACACCTTC.

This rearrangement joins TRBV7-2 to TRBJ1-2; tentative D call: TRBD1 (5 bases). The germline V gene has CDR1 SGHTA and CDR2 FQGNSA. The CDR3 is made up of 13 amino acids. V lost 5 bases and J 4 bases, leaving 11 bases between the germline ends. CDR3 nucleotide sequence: TGTGCCAGCAGCCCCAGACAGCCCTATGGCTACACCTTC. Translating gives CASSPRQPYGYTF.

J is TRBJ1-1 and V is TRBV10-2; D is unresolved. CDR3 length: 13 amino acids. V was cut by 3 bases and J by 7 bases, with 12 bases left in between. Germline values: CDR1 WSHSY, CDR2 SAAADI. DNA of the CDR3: TGCGCCAGCAGTGAATCAACCTGGAATGAAGCTTTCTTT. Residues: CASSESTWNEAFF.

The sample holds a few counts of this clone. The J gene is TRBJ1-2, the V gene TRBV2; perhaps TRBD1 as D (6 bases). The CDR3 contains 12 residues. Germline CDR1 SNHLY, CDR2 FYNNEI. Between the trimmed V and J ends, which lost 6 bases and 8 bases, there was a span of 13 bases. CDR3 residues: CASRRRDTGYTF. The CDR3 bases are TGTGCCAGCAGGAGGCGGGACACCGGCTACACCTTC.